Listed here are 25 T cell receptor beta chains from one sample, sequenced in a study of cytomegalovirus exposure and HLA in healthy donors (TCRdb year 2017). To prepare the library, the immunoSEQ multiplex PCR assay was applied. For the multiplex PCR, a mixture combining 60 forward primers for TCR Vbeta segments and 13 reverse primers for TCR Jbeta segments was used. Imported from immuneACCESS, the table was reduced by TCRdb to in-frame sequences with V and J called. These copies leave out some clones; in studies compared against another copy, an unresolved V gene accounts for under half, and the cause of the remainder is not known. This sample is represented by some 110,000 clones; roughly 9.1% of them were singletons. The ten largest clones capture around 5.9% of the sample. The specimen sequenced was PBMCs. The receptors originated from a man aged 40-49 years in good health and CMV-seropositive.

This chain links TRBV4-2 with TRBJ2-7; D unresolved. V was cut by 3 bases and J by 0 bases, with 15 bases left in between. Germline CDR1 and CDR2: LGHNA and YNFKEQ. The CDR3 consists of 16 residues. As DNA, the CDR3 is TGTGCCAGCAGCCATGACTCCAAAAAAAGCTCCTACGAGCAGTACTTC. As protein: CASSHDSKKSSYEQYF.

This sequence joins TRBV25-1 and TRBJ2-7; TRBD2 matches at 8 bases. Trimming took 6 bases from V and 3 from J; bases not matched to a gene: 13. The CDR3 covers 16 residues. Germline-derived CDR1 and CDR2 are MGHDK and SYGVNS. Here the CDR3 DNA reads TGTGCCAGCAGCGAAAGGAGTAGCGGGATCTACTACGAGCAGTACTTC. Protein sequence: CASSERSSGIYYEQYF.

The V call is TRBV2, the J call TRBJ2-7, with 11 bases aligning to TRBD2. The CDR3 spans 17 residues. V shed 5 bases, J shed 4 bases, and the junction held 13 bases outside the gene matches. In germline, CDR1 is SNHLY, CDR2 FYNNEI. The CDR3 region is CASSQGALAGGPYEQYF. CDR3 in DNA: TGTGCCAGCAGTCAAGGAGCCTTAGCGGGAGGGCCTTACGAGCAGTACTTC.

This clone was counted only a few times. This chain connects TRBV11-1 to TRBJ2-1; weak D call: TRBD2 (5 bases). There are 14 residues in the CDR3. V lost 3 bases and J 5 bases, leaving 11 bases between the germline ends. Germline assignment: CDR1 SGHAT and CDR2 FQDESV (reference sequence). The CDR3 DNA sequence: TGTGCCAGCAGCTTTTCCGGGAACCACAATGAGCAGTTCTTC. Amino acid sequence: CASSFSGNHNEQFF.

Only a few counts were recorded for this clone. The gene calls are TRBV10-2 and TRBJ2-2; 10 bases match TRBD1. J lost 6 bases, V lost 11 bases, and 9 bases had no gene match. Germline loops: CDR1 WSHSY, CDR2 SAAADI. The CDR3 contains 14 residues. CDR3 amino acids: CAGRQGALAGELFF. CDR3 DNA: TGCGCCGGGCGACAGGGGGCGCTGGCCGGGGAGCTGTTTTTT.

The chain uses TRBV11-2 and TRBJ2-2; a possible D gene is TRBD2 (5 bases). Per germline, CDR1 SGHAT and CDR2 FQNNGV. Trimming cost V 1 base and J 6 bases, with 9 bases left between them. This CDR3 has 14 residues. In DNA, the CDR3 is TGTGCCAGCAGCTTAGCTAACGGGGCCGGGGAGCTGTTTTTT. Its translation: CASSLANGAGELFF.

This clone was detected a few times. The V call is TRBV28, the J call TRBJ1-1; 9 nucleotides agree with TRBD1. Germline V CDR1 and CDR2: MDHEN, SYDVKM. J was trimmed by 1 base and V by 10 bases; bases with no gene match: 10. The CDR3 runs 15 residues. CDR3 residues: CATNRLGQGNTEAFF. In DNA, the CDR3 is TGTGCCACCAACCGCCTGGGACAGGGGAACACTGAAGCTTTCTTT.

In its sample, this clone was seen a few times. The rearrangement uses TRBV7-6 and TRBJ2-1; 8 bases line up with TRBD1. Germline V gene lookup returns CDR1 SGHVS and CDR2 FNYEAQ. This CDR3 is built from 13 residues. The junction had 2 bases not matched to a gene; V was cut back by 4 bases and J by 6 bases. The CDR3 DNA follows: TGTGCCAGCAGCTCGACAGGGGTCAATGAGCAGTTCTTC. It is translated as CASSSTGVNEQFF.

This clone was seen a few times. The CDR3 sequence is CASSSIAGGTDTQYF. CDR3 bases: TGTGCCAGCAGCTCGATAGCGGGAGGAACAGATACGCAGTATTTT. This sequence joins TRBV5-4 and TRBJ2-3; 10 bases align to TRBD2. The V segment lost 3 bases and the J segment 3 bases; nucleotides outside the gene matches: 4. Germline lookup yields CDR1 SGHNT and CDR2 YYREEE (reference sequence). CDR3 length: 15 residues.

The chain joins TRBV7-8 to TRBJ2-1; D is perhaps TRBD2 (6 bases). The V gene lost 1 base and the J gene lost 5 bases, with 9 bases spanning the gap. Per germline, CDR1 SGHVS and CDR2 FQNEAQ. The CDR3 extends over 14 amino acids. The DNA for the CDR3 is TGTGCCAGCAGCTTAGTTGCGGGACACAATGAGCAGTTCTTC. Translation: CASSLVAGHNEQFF.

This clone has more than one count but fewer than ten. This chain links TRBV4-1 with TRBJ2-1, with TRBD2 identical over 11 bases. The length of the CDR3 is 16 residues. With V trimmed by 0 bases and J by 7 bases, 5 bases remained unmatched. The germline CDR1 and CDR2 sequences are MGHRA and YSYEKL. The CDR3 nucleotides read TGCGCCAGCAGCCAAGATCTAGCGGGAGGTAATAATGAGCAGTTCTTC. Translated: CASSQDLAGGNNEQFF.

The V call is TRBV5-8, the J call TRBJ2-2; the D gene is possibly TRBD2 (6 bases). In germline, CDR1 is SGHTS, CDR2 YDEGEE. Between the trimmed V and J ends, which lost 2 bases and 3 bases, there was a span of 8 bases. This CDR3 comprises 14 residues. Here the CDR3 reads CASSFREYTGELFF. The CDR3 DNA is TGTGCCAGCAGCTTCCGGGAGTACACCGGGGAGCTGTTTTTT.

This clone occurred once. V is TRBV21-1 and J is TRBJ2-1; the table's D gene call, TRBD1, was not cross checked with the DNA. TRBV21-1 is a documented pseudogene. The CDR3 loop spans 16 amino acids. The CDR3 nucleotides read TGTGCCAGCAGCAAAGAACGCCGGGACATCTACAATGAGCAGTTCTTC. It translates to CASSKERRDIYNEQFF.

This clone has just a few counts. CDR3 coding DNA: TGCAGCGTTGAGCTTGACAGGCTGGATGAAGCTTTCTTT. This sequence encodes CSVELDRLDEAFF. The chain carries TRBV29-1 and TRBJ1-1, with a weak D call TRBD1 (6 bases). The CDR3 is made up of 13 amino acids. Germline CDR1 is SQVTM and CDR2 is ANQGSEA. V was cut by 3 bases and J by 7 bases, with 15 bases left in between.

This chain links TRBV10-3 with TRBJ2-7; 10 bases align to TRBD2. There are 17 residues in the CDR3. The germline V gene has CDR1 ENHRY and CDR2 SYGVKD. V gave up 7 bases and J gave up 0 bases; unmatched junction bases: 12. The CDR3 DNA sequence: TGTGCCATCAATGTCCCGGGACTAGCGCCTAGCTCCTACGAGCAGTACTTC. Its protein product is CAINVPGLAPSSYEQYF.

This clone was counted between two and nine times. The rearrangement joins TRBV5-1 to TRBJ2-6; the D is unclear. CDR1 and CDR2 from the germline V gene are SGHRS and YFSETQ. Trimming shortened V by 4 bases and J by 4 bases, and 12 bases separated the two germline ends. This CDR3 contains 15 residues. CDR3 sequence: CASSPLSTGANVLTF. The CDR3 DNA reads TGCGCCAGCAGCCCACTTTCCACCGGGGCCAACGTCCTGACTTTC. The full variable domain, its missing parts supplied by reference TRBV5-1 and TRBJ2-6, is KAGVTQTPRYLIKTRGQQVTLSCSPISGHRSVSWYQQTPGQGLQFLFEYFSETQRNKGNFPGRFSGRQFSNSRSEMNVSTLELGDSALYLCASSPLSTGANVLTFGAGSRLTVL.

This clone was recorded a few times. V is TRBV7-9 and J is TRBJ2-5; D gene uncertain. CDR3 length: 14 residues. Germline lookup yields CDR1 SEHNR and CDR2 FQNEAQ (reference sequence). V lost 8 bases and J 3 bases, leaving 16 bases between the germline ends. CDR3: CASSTAEAEETQYF. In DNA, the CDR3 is TGTGCCAGCTCAACGGCAGAGGCGGAAGAGACCCAGTACTTC.

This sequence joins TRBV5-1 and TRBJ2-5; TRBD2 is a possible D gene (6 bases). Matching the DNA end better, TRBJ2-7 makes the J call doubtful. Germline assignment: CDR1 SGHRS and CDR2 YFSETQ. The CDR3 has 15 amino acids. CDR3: CASSLGDFPQYEQYF. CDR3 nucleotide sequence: TGCGCCAGCAGCTTGGGGGACTTCCCTCAGTACGAGCAGTACTTC.

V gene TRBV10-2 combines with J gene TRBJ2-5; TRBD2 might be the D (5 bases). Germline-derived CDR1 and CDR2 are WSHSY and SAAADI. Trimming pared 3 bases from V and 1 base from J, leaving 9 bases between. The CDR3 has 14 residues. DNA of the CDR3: TGCGCCAGCAGTGAACTAGGACCCCAAGAGACCCAGTACTTC. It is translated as CASSELGPQETQYF.

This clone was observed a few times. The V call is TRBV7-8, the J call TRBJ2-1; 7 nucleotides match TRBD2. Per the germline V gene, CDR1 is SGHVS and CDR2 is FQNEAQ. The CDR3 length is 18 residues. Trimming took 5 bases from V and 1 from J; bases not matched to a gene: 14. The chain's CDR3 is CASSHTFREVLSYNEQFF. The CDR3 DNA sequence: TGTGCCAGCAGCCACACCTTTCGGGAGGTCCTATCCTACAATGAGCAGTTCTTC.

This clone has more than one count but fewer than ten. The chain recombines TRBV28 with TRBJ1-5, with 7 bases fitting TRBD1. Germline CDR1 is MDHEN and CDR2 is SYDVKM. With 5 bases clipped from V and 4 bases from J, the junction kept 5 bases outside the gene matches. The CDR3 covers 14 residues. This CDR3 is CASSTGTANQPQHF. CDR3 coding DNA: TGTGCCAGCAGTACCGGGACAGCAAATCAGCCCCAGCATTTT.

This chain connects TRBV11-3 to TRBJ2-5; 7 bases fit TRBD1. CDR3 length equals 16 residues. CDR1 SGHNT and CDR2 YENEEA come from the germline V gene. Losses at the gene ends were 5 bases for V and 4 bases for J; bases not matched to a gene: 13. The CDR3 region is CASSPGAGGEPETQYF. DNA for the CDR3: TGTGCCAGCAGCCCAGGGGCAGGGGGAGAACCAGAGACCCAGTACTTC. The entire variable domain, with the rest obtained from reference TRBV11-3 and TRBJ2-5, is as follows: EAGVVQSPRYKIIEKKQPVAFWCNPISGHNTLYWYLQNLGQGPELLIRYENEEAVDDSQLPKDRFSAERLKGVDSTLKIQPAELGDSAVYLCASSPGAGGEPETQYFGPGTRLLVL.

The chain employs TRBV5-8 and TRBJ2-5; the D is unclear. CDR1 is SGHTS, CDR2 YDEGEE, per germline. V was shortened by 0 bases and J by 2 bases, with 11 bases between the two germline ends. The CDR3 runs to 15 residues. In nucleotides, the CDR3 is TGTGCCAGCAGCTTGGCCTTATCTCGTCAAGAGACCCAGTACTTC. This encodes CASSLALSRQETQYF. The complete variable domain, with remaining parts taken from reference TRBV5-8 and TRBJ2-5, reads EAGVTQSPTHLIKTRGQQATLRCSPISGHTSVYWYQQALGLGLQFLLWYDEGEERNRGNFPPRFSGRQFPNYSSELNVNALELEDSALYLCASSLALSRQETQYFGPGTRLLVL.

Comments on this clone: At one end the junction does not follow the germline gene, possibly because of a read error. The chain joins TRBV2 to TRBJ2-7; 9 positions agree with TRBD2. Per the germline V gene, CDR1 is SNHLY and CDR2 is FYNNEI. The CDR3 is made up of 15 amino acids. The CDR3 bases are TGTGCCAGCTATCCGGGGGCGGGAGGGCCTCTCGAGCGGTACTTC. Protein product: CASYPGAGGPLERYF.

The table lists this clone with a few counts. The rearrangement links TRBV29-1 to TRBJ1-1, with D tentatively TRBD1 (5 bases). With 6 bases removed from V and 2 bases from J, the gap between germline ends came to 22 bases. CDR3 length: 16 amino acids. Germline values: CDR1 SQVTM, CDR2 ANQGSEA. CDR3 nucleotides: TGCAGCGTGGACCTCGGGGGAGGGGTCTTAAACACTGAAGCTTTCTTT. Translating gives CSVDLGGGVLNTEAFF.